These T cell receptor beta chains were read from a single sample in a study of cytomegalovirus exposure and HLA in healthy donors. Libraries were prepared by immunoSEQ multiplex PCR; TCRdb keeps only in-frame clonotypes and omits some of them. In the table there are fewer than 180,000 clones, 63% of which are singletons. The sequencing sample was made of PBMCs. The receptors derive from a woman aged 60 to 75 in good health and CMV-seropositive. The CDR3 runs from the conserved cysteine through the conserved F or W. A D gene is named only where the DNA matches it firmly. For some rows the clone size is stated as once, few or many, or as a class when expanded; others skip it.

abundance	v_gene	j_gene	d_gene	CDR3nt	CDR3aa
few	TRBV25-1	TRBJ1-6	.	TGTGCCAGCAGGGACATGGGTGATTCACCCCTCCACTTT	CASRDMGDSPLHF
.	TRBV6-6	TRBJ2-2	.	TGTGCCAGCAGTTACTCGGCTAGCGCGAACACCGGGGAGCTGTTTTTT	CASSYSASANTGELFF
few	TRBV5-1	TRBJ2-2	.	TGCGCCAGCAGCTTGGCCGAATTTAGCAGGAACACCGGGGAGCTGTTTTTT	CASSLAEFSRNTGELFF
.	TRBV28	TRBJ1-5	.	TGTGCCAGCAGGGCCGGACAGACACGGCAGCCCCAGCATTTT	CASRAGQTRQPQHF
once	TRBV7-9	TRBJ2-7	TRBD1	TGTGCCAGCAGCTTAGCGGTTGGGACAGCGTACGAGCAGTACTTC	CASSLAVGTAYEQYF
.	TRBV28	TRBJ1-2	.	TGTGCCAGCAGAAAGAGGGCGCATAACTATGGCTACACCTTC	CASRKRAHNYGYTF
.	TRBV9	TRBJ1-2	.	TGTGCCAGCAGCGTAGATATCGGGGTTGGCTATGGCTACACCTTC	CASSVDIGVGYGYTF
.	TRBV6-1	TRBJ1-5	TRBD1	TGTGCCAGCAGTGAACGGGACAGCGCCGTCGATAGCAATCAGCCCCAGCATTTT	CASSERDSAVDSNQPQHF
few	TRBV9	TRBJ1-1	TRBD1	TGTGCCAGCAGCGGGGGGACAGCCGGGGGAGCTTTCTTT	CASSGGTAGGAFF
.	TRBV9	TRBJ2-3	.	TGTGCCAGCAGCGTAGAACCAGGGGTCACAGATACGCAGTATTTT	CASSVEPGVTDTQYF
few	TRBV6-1	TRBJ2-7	TRBD1	TGTGCCAGCAGTGAGCTCGGGACAGGGGGCGGCGAGCAGTACTTC	CASSELGTGGGEQYF
.	TRBV5-1	TRBJ2-7	.	TGCGCCAGCTACGACTCCAGTGATGGGTACGAGCAGTACTTC	CASYDSSDGYEQYF
.	TRBV28	TRBJ2-1	TRBD2	TGTGCCAGCACGACTAGCGGGAGGCCGGATGAGCAGTTCTTC	CASTTSGRPDEQFF
.	TRBV6-8	TRBJ2-1	.	TGTGCCAGCAGTTATGGGAGCTCCTACAATGAGCAGTTCTTC	CASSYGSSYNEQFF
few	TRBV7-3	TRBJ2-2	TRBD2	TGTGCCAGCAGCCAAGGACTAGCGGGAGCCACCGGGGAGCTGTTTTTT	CASSQGLAGATGELFF
few	TRBV2	TRBJ2-7	TRBD2	TGTGCCAGCAGTAGCGGGAGGAAGGGCGAGCAGTACTTC	CASSSGRKGEQYF
.	TRBV2	TRBJ2-5	.	TGTGCCAGCAGGAGGGCCCTAGAGACCCAGTACTTC	CASRRALETQYF
.	TRBV5-4	TRBJ1-2	.	TGTGCCAGCAGCGTTGACAGCTATGGCTACACCTTC	CASSVDSYGYTF
few	TRBV6-6	TRBJ2-5	.	TGTGCCAGCAGTTACCTTCCCGGGGAGACCCAGTACTTC	CASSYLPGETQYF
.	TRBV6-5	TRBJ2-3	.	TGTGCCAGCAGTTACTCAGGGGACACAGATACGCAGTATTTT	CASSYSGDTDTQYF